This TCR beta chain was profiled in a study of control samples from healthy donors and cancer patients. Germline CDR1 is SGHDT and CDR2 is YYEEEE. The CDR3 length is 16 residues. The V end was cut by 2 bases, the J end by 0 bases, with 12 bases between. The table came from immunoSEQ multiplex PCR; TCRdb's copy has only in-frame clones and leaves some out. Here the sample spans 120,000 to 150,000 clones, approximately 94% being singletons. The sequence came from a man in his forties in good health. V gene TRBV5-6 combines with J gene TRBJ2-1; D is unresolved. Sequencing input: blood. The CDR3 DNA reads TGTGCCAGCAGCTTCTCAACTCGGAGCTCCTACAATGAGCAGTTCTTC. Translated: CASSFSTRSSYNEQFF.